This T cell receptor beta chain was recovered during a study of T cell responses to AZD1222 COVID-19 vaccine. The protocol was immunoSEQ multiplex PCR, while the TCRdb copy is restricted to in-frame clones and leaves out a portion. This sample has about 110,000 clones, with around 88% found just once. Recipients boosted at about 4 weeks or about 12 weeks are pooled. The V and J ends lost 3 bases and 2 bases, in that order; junction bases with no gene match: 12. The germline CDR1 and CDR2 sequences are SGHAT and FQNNGV. CDR3 length: 18 amino acids. A note on this clone: Its antigen is undetermined.

Whole-study findings and limits: A reported finding is that nearly half of spike-specific TCRs target unmutated variant regions. Clonal diversity was possibly underestimated; the donors were predominantly white British and more often female.

The TCR originated in an adult who received the AZD1222 COVID-19 vaccine. The rearrangement links TRBV11-2 to TRBJ1-5; 8 nucleotides agree with TRBD1. Here the sequenced sample was peripheral blood, taken 28 days after the second AZD1222 dose. The CDR3 region is CASSFPRRGRRGNQPQHF. The CDR3, as DNA: TGTGCCAGCAGCTTCCCCCGCAGGGGGCGCCGGGGCAATCAGCCCCAGCATTTT.